Here is one T cell receptor beta chain with its context. The sample belongs to a study of blood T cells in healthy people across ages. With V trimmed by 0 bases and J by 6 bases, 23 bases remained unmatched. This CDR3 is 20 amino acids long. CDR1 is SQVTM and CDR2 is ANQGSEA in the germline V gene. It was with a sample-barcoded 5' primer and a J-beta primer mix that a second PCR of roughly 7 to 12 cycles was run. From each sample, at least 2.5 million paired-end reads containing CDR3 were obtained. TCRdb used MiXCR to reprocess the 5' RACE reads, holding one entry per CDR3 protein. The data show approximately 1.5 million distinct CDR3 sequences, roughly two fifths seen once.

The origin of this receptor is a woman aged 18-29 years in good health. This chain joins TRBV29-1 and TRBJ2-1; 7 nucleotides agree with TRBD2. Sequenced: blood. This CDR3 is CSVEDRLLREKRERGNEQFF. The CDR3 nucleotides are TGCAGCGTTGAAGATCGGCTCCTGCGGGAGAAAAGGGAAAGGGGCAATGAGCAGTTCTTC.